Below, 25 T cell receptor beta chains from the same sample are listed, as sequenced in a study of T cell responses to AZD1222 COVID-19 vaccine. The data were produced by immunoSEQ multiplex PCR, yet TCRdb's version contains in-frame clones alone and is incomplete. The sample holds tens of thousands of clones, 88% seen once. Specimen: peripheral blood, collected 28 days after the second dose of the MenACWY control vaccine. These receptors all come from an adult who received the MenACWY meningococcal vaccine as a control.

This chain joins TRBV28 and TRBJ2-7, with D uncertain. The CDR3 runs to 11 residues. The V gene lost 4 bases and the J gene lost 4 bases, with 5 bases spanning the gap. Germline lookup yields CDR1 MDHEN and CDR2 SYDVKM. The CDR3 is CASSSEYEQYF. DNA of the CDR3: TGTGCCAGCAGTTCCGAGTACGAGCAGTACTTC. Supplemented by reference TRBV28 and TRBJ2-7, the full variable domain reads DVKVTQSSRYLVKRTGEKVFLECVQDMDHENMFWYRQDPGLGLRLIYFSYDVKMKEKGDIPEGYSVSREKKERFSLILESASTNQTSMYLCASSSEYEQYFGPGTRLTVT.

The gene calls are TRBV29-1 and TRBJ1-2; 10 positions match TRBD1. With V trimmed by 1 base and J by 3 bases, 5 bases remained unmatched. The CDR3 contains 15 residues. Germline V CDR1 and CDR2: SQVTM, ANQGSEA. CDR3 protein: CSVEGDRGRDYGYTF. In DNA, the CDR3 is TGCAGCGTTGAAGGAGACAGGGGGCGCGACTATGGCTACACCTTC.

This clone was seen only once. V is TRBV6-5 and J is TRBJ2-3; tentatively, D is TRBD1 or TRBD2 (5 bases each). Trimming pared 6 bases from V and 3 bases from J, leaving 13 bases between. The germline CDR1 and CDR2 sequences are MNHEY and SVGAGI. This CDR3 is 14 amino acids long. The CDR3 DNA follows: TGTGCCAGCAGCCCCCTCGGGACGACAGATACGCAGTATTTT. Its protein product is CASSPLGTTDTQYF.

The V call is TRBV19, the J call TRBJ2-3; D assignment may be TRBD1 or TRBD2 (6 bases each). Germline V gene lookup returns CDR1 LNHDA and CDR2 SQIVND (reference sequence). CDR3 length: 15 residues. V lost 1 base and J 3 bases, leaving 11 bases between the germline ends. CDR3 DNA: TGTGCCAGTAGTATAGGAGGGGGAGGAACAGATACGCAGTATTTT. The encoded protein is CASSIGGGGTDTQYF.

This clone came up a few times. The chain combines TRBV4-2 with TRBJ2-1, with D perhaps matching TRBD2 (6 bases). The length of the CDR3 is 17 residues. V was shortened by 0 bases and J by 0 bases, with 12 bases between the two germline ends. The V gene's germline CDR1 is LGHNA and CDR2 YNFKEQ. The CDR3 DNA follows: TGTGCCAGCAGCCAAGATTCAGGAGGGAGCTCCTACAATGAGCAGTTCTTC. Translating gives CASSQDSGGSSYNEQFF.

Here the CDR3 reads CARRQGAGNTIYF. Here the CDR3 DNA reads TGTGCCAGACGACAGGGGGCTGGAAACACCATATATTTT. The genes are TRBV2 and TRBJ1-3; 9 bases are shared with TRBD1. In germline, CDR1 is SNHLY, CDR2 FYNNEI. This CDR3 comprises 13 residues. The junction had 2 bases not matched to a gene; V was cut back by 9 bases and J by 2 bases.

The table lists this clone with a few counts. The CDR3 spells CASSQDPAGEKLFF. The CDR3 DNA follows: TGCGCCAGCAGCCAAGACCCGGCCGGTGAAAAACTGTTTTTT. The genes are TRBV5-1 and TRBJ1-4; no clear D gene. The CDR3 loop spans 14 amino acids. CDR1 and CDR2 from the germline V gene are SGHRS and YFSETQ. V was trimmed by 4 bases and J by 7 bases, leaving 14 bases between them.

The chain combines TRBV12-3 or TRBV12-4 with TRBJ1-1; D might be TRBD1 (6 bases). The CDR3 runs to 13 residues. V lost 7 bases and J lost 3, with 12 bases in between. The CDR3 loop reads CASTQGQYTEAFF. In DNA form, the CDR3 reads TGTGCCAGCACCCAAGGACAGTACACTGAAGCTTTCTTT.

This rearrangement joins TRBV6-5 to TRBJ2-1; TRBD2 might be the D (5 bases). Germline CDR1 is MNHEY and CDR2 is SVGAGI. V was trimmed by 5 bases and J by 7 bases, leaving 6 bases between them. The CDR3 contains 11 residues. CDR3 amino acids: CASSRGNEQFF. The CDR3 DNA reads as TGTGCCAGCAGTAGAGGGAATGAGCAGTTCTTC.

V usage is TRBV7-9 and J usage is TRBJ2-1, with no clear D. Germline V gene sequence: CDR1 SEHNR, CDR2 FQNEAQ (reference sequence). With 1 base removed from V and 2 bases from J, the gap between germline ends came to 3 bases. The CDR3 sequence is 13 residues long. The CDR3 protein is CASSLVAYNEQFF. As DNA, the CDR3 is TGTGCCAGCAGCTTAGTCGCCTACAATGAGCAGTTCTTC.

Judged by abundance, this clone is large. V gene TRBV11-2 combines with J gene TRBJ2-7, with TRBD1 matching 7 bases. Germline V lookup: CDR1 SGHAT, CDR2 FQNNGV. The CDR3 has 12 amino acids. J lost 6 bases, V lost 2 bases, and 1 base had no gene match. For the CDR3, the DNA is TGTGCCAGCAGCTTACGGACAGGCGAGCAGTACTTC. It translates to CASSLRTGEQYF. Variable domain in full (rest from reference TRBV11-2 and TRBJ2-7): EAGVAQSPRYKIIEKRQSVAFWCNPISGHATLYWYQQILGQGPKLLIQFQNNGVVDDSQLPKDRFSAERLKGVDSTLKIQPAKLEDSAVYLCASSLRTGEQYFGPGTRLTVT.

The V and J genes are TRBV5-5 and TRBJ2-1; TRBD1 aligns across 9 bases. With V trimmed by 1 base and J by 4 bases, 9 bases remained unmatched. From germline, CDR1 is SGHKS and CDR2 YYEKEE (reference sequence). The CDR3 consists of 17 residues. The CDR3 loop is CASSLQTGTGSYNEQFF. As DNA, the CDR3 is TGTGCCAGCAGCTTGCAAACCGGGACAGGGAGTTACAATGAGCAGTTCTTC. Drawing the rest from reference TRBV5-5 and TRBJ2-1, the complete variable domain is DAGVTQSPTHLIKTRGQQVTLRCSPISGHKSVSWYQQVLGQGPQFIFQYYEKEERGRGNFPDRFSARQFPNYSSELNVNALLLGDSALYLCASSLQTGTGSYNEQFFGPGTRLTVL.

The rearrangement joins TRBV11-3 to TRBJ1-4; unclear D gene. This CDR3 is 15 amino acids long. CDR1 is SGHNT, CDR2 YENEEA, per germline. V gave up 8 bases and J gave up 13 bases, with 26 bases separating them. This CDR3 is CASVLPQSDGSVLFF. CDR3 nucleotides: TGTGCCAGCGTCCTACCACAGTCAGACGGTTCTGTACTGTTTTTT.

In this sample, this clone turned up a few times. This chain connects TRBV11-2 to TRBJ2-7, with TRBD2 matching 8 bases. With 1 base clipped from V and 6 bases from J, the junction kept 5 bases outside the gene matches. This CDR3 has 14 residues. Looked up from germline, CDR1 is SGHAT and CDR2 is FQNNGV. CDR3 nucleotides: TGTGCCAGCAGCTTAGCGGGCGGGAGGACCGAGCAGTACTTC. Amino acids: CASSLAGGRTEQYF.

The rearrangement uses TRBV27 and TRBJ1-1, with D unresolved. Trimming took off 2 bases at V and 2 bases at J, with 9 bases between the two ends. This CDR3 has 14 amino acids. Germline lookup yields CDR1 MNHEY and CDR2 SMNVEV (reference sequence). DNA for the CDR3: TGTGCCAGCAGTTTAGCGGAGGACAACACTGAAGCTTTCTTT. Translated: CASSLAEDNTEAFF.

The CDR3 DNA is TGTGCCAGCAGCGTAACAGGGAACTTATATAGCAATCAGCCCCAGCATTTT. The encoded protein is CASSVTGNLYSNQPQHF. The rearrangement joins TRBV9 to TRBJ1-5, with D possibly matching TRBD1 (6 bases). Germline V gene data show CDR1 as SGDLS and CDR2 as YYNGEE. This CDR3 comprises 17 residues. V was trimmed by 1 base and J by 0 bases, leaving 14 bases between them. The variable domain in full, completed from reference TRBV9 and TRBJ1-5, reads DSGVTQTPKHLITATGQRVTLRCSPRSGDLSVYWYQQSLDQGLQFLIQYYNGEERAKGNILERFSAQQFPDLHSELNLSSLELGDSALYFCASSVTGNLYSNQPQHFGDGTRLSIL.

The chain combines TRBV2 with TRBJ1-3; D gene ambiguous. V gave up 3 bases and J gave up 0 bases, with 6 bases separating them. The CDR3 length is 14 residues. Germline lookup yields CDR1 SNHLY and CDR2 FYNNEI. The CDR3 nucleotides read TGTGCCAGCAGTGAGGGGATCTCTGGAAACACCATATATTTT. It encodes CASSEGISGNTIYF.

This chain joins TRBV5-1 and TRBJ1-1, with D uncertain. Deletions cut 3 bases from V and 1 base from J, with 7 bases between. The CDR3 is 13 residues long. Germline V lookup: CDR1 SGHRS, CDR2 YFSETQ. This CDR3 reads CASSSPRNTEAFF. The CDR3 DNA sequence: TGCGCCAGCAGCTCCCCCCGGAACACTGAAGCTTTCTTT.

The gene calls are TRBV9 and TRBJ2-2; 7 nucleotides agree with TRBD2. The V gene's germline CDR1 is SGDLS and CDR2 YYNGEE. This CDR3 is 15 amino acids long. Trimming removed 4 bases from V and 0 bases from J; junction bases left unmatched: 3. This chain's CDR3 is CASSPSGANTGELFF. Here the CDR3 DNA reads TGTGCCAGCAGCCCGAGCGGGGCGAACACCGGGGAGCTGTTTTTT. Together with reference TRBV9 and TRBJ2-2, the CDR3 gives the full variable domain: DSGVTQTPKHLITATGQRVTLRCSPRSGDLSVYWYQQSLDQGLQFLIQYYNGEERAKGNILERFSAQQFPDLHSELNLSSLELGDSALYFCASSPSGANTGELFFGEGSRLTVL.

The chain employs TRBV19 and TRBJ2-7; TRBD2 is a possible D gene (6 bases). Germline CDR1 is LNHDA and CDR2 is SQIVND (reference sequence). This CDR3 is built from 14 residues. Trimming left V 6 bases short and J 2 bases short, with 14 bases between. DNA for the CDR3: TGTGCCAGTAGCCTCGGGACTTCCACCTACGAGCAGTACTTC. Translating gives CASSLGTSTYEQYF.

This clone appeared a few times. This rearrangement joins TRBV15 to TRBJ1-1, with TRBD1 matching 11 bases. Germline values: CDR1 LNHNV, CDR2 YYDKDF (reference sequence). V was clipped by 2 bases and J by 5 bases; unmatched bases: 7. This CDR3 is 16 amino acids long. Here the CDR3 reads CATSRISGTGGTEAFF. DNA for the CDR3: TGTGCCACCAGCAGAATTTCCGGGACAGGGGGGACTGAAGCTTTCTTT.

The chain joins TRBV19 to TRBJ1-2, with 9 bases fitting TRBD1. The CDR3 spans 17 residues. The V and J ends lost 5 bases and 4 bases, in that order; junction bases with no gene match: 14. CDR1 LNHDA and CDR2 SQIVND come from the germline V gene (reference sequence). The CDR3 protein is CASSPSVYRGQGYGYTF. The CDR3 DNA reads TGTGCCAGTAGTCCCTCCGTTTACAGGGGGCAAGGCTATGGCTACACCTTC. Full variable domain (rest looked up from reference TRBV19 and TRBJ1-2): DGGITQSPKYLFRKEGQNVTLSCEQNLNHDAMYWYRQDPGQGLRLIYYSQIVNDFQKGDIAEGYSVSREKKESFPLTVTSAQKNPTAFYLCASSPSVYRGQGYGYTFGSGTRLTVV.

The chain uses TRBV10-2 and TRBJ1-1; D is undetermined. CDR1 and CDR2 (germline): WSHSY, SAAADI. V lost 3 bases and J lost 5, with 10 bases in between. The CDR3 consists of 13 residues. The CDR3 reads CASSDSLGTEAFF. CDR3 nucleotides: TGCGCCAGCAGTGACAGCCTCGGTACTGAAGCTTTCTTT.

This CDR3 reads CASSRRRQGGYNEQFF. CDR3 sequence (DNA): TGTGCCAGCAGCCGCCGCCGACAGGGGGGATACAATGAGCAGTTCTTC. This chain links TRBV13 with TRBJ2-1, with 9 bases aligning to TRBD1. The CDR3 is 16 residues long. Trimming removed 5 bases from V and 4 bases from J; junction bases left unmatched: 9. Germline V gene lookup returns CDR1 PRHDT and CDR2 FYEKMQ (reference sequence).

The chain is built from TRBV9 and TRBJ2-1; D is undetermined. Germline V gene data show CDR1 as SGDLS and CDR2 as YYNGEE. The CDR3 runs 16 residues. The germline V and J ends were trimmed by 2 bases and 0 bases, with 12 bases remaining between them. The CDR3 is CASSVHASSSYNEQFF. The DNA for the CDR3 is TGTGCCAGCAGCGTTCACGCCTCGAGCTCCTACAATGAGCAGTTCTTC.